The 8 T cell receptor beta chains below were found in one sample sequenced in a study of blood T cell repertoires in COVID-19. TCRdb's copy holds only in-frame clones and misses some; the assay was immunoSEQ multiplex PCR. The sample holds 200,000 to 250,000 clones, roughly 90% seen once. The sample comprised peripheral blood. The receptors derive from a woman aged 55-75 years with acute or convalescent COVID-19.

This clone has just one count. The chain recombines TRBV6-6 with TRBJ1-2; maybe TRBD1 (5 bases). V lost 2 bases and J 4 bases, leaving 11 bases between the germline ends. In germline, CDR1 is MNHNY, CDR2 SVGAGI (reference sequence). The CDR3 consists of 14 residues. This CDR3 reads CASSYEGLGYGYTF. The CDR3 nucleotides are TGTGCCAGCAGTTACGAGGGACTTGGCTATGGCTACACCTTC.

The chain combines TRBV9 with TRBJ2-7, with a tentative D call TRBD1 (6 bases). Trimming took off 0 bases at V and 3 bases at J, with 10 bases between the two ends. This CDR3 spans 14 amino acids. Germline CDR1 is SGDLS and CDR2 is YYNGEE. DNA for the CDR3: TGTGCCAGCAGCGTAGACACAGGGAACTACGAGCAGTACTTC. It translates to CASSVDTGNYEQYF.

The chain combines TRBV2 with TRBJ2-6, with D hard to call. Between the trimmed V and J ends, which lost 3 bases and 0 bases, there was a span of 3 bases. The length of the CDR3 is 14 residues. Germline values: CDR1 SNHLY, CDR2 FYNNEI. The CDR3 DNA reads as TGTGCCAGCAGTGAGAGCTCTGGGGCCAACGTCCTGACTTTC. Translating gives CASSESSGANVLTF.

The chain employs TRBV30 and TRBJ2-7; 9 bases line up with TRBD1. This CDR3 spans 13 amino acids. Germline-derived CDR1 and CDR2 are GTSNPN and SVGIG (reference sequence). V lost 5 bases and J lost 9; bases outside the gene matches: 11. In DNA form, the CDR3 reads TGTGCCTGGGCCGCGGGGACAGGGTTCGGGCAGTACTTC. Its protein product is CAWAAGTGFGQYF.

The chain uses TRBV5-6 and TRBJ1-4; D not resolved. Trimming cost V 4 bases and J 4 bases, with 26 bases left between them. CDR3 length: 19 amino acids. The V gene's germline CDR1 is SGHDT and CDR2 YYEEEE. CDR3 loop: CASSLWANRGRALNEKLFF. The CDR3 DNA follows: TGTGCCAGCAGCCTGTGGGCCAATCGGGGTAGGGCGCTTAATGAAAAACTGTTTTTT.

The CDR3 is CASSLEGEGRNYGYTF. The CDR3 DNA reads as TGTGCCAGCAGCTTGGAGGGGGAGGGGAGGAACTATGGCTACACCTTC. The chain employs TRBV7-6 and TRBJ1-2; possible D gene TRBD1, 6 bases. The CDR3 length is 16 residues. Germline CDR1 SGHVS, CDR2 FNYEAQ. V was pared by 3 bases and J by 2 bases, with 16 bases between.

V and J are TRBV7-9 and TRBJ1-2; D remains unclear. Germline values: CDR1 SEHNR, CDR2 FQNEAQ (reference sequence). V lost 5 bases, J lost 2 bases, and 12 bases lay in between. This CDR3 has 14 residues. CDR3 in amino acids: CASSHSSGNYGYTF. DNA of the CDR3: TGTGCCAGCAGCCACAGTTCGGGGAACTATGGCTACACCTTC.

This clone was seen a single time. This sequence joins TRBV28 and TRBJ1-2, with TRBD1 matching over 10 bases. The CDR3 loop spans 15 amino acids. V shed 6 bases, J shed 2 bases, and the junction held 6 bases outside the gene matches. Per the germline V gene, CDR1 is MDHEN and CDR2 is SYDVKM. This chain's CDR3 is CASRRQGAGNYGYTF. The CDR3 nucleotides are TGTGCCAGCAGAAGACAGGGGGCAGGGAACTATGGCTACACCTTC.